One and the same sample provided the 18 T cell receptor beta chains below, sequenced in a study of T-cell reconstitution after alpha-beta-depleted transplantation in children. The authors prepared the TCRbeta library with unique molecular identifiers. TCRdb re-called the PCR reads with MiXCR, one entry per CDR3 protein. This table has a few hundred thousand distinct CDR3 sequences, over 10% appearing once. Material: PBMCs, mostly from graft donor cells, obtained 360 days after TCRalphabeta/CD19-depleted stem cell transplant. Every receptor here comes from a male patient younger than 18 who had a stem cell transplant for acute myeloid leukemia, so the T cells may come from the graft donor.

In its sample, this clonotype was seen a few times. Here the CDR3 DNA reads TGTGCCAGCTCATTTACGGGACGGTCGAAAAACATTCAGTACTTC. Its translation: CASSFTGRSKNIQYF. The V gene is TRBV18, the J gene TRBJ2-4, with D perhaps matching TRBD1 or TRBD2 (5 bases each). V lost 5 bases, J lost 4 bases, and 15 bases lay in between. CDR1 KGHSH and CDR2 LQKENI come from the germline V gene. This CDR3 spans 15 amino acids.

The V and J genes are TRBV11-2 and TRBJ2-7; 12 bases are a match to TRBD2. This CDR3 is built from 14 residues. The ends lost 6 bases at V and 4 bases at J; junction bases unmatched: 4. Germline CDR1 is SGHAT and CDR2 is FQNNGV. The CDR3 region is CASRSLAGGYEQYF. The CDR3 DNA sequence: TGTGCCAGCAGGTCACTAGCGGGAGGTTACGAGCAGTACTTC.

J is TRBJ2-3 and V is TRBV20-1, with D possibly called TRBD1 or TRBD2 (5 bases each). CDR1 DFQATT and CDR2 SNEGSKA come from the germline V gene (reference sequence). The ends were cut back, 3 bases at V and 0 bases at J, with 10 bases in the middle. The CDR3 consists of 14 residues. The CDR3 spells CSASPGASTDTQYF. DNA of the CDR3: TGCAGTGCTAGCCCCGGGGCTAGCACAGATACGCAGTATTTT.

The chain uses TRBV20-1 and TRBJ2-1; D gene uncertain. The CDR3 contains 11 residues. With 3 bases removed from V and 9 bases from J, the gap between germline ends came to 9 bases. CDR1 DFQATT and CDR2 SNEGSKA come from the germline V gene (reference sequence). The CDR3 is CSASFLGEQFF. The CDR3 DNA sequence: TGCAGTGCTAGTTTCTTGGGTGAGCAGTTCTTC.

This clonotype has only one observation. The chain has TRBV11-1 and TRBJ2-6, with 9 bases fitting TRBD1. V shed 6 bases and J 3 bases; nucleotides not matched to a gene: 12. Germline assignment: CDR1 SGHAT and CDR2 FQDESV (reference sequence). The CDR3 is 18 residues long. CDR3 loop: CASRPGTGKVGGANVLTF. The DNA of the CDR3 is TGTGCCAGCAGGCCCGGGACAGGGAAGGTTGGTGGGGCCAACGTCCTGACTTTC. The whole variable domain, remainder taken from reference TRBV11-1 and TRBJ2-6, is EAEVAQSPRYKITEKSQAVAFWCDPISGHATLYWYRQILGQGPELLVQFQDESVVDDSQLPKDRFSAERLKGVDSTLKIQPAELGDSAMYLCASRPGTGKVGGANVLTFGAGSRLTVL.

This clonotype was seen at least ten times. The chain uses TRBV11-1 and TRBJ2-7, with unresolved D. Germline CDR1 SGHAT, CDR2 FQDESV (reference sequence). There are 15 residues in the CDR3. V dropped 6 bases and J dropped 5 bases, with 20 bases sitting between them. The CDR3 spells CASRENRTTAHEQYF. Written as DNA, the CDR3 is TGTGCCAGCAGAGAGAACCGCACGACGGCCCACGAGCAGTACTTC.

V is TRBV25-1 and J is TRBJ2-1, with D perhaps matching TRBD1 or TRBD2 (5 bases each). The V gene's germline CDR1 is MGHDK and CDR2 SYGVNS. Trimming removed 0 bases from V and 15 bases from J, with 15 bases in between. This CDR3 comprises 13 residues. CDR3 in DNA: TGTGCCAGCAGTGAATATGGGGGTAGGGGACGGTTCTTC. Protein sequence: CASSEYGGRGRFF.

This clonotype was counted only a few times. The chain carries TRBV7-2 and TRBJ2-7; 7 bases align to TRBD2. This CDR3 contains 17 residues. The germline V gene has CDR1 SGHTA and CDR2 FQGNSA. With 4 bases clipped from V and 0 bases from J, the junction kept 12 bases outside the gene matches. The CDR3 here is CASSSKGWEGYSYEQYF. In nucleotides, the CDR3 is TGTGCCAGCAGCTCGAAGGGATGGGAGGGCTACTCCTACGAGCAGTACTTC.

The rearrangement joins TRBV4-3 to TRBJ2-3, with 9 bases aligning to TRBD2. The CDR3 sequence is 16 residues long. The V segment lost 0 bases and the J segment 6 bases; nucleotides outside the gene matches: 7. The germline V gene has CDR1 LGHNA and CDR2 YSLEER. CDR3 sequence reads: CASSQEGSGRMDTQYF. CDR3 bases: TGCGCCAGCAGCCAAGAAGGAAGCGGGAGGATGGATACGCAGTATTTT.

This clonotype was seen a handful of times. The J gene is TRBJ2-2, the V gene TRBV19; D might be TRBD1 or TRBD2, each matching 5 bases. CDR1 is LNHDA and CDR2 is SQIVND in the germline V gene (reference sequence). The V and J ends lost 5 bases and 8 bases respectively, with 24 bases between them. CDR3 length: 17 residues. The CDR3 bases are TGTGCCAGTAGTGTCCAGGATCGGGGCGTCCCCCGGGGGGAGCTGTTTTTT. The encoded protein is CASSVQDRGVPRGELFF.

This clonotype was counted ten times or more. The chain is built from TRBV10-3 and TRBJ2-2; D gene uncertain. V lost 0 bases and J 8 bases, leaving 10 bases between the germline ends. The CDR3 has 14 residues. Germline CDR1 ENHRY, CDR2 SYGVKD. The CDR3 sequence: CAISESTPGGELFF. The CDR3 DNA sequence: TGTGCCATCAGTGAGTCGACTCCTGGGGGGGAGCTGTTTTTT.

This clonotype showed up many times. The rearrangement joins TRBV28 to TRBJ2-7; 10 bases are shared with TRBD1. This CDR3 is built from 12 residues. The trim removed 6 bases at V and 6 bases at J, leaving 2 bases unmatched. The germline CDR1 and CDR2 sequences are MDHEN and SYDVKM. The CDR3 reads CASRTGGSEQYF. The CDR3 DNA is TGTGCCAGCAGGACAGGGGGCTCCGAGCAGTACTTC. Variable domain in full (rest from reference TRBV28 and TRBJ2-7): DVKVTQSSRYLVKRTGEKVFLECVQDMDHENMFWYRQDPGLGLRLIYFSYDVKMKEKGDIPEGYSVSREKKERFSLILESASTNQTSMYLCASRTGGSEQYFGPGTRLTVT.

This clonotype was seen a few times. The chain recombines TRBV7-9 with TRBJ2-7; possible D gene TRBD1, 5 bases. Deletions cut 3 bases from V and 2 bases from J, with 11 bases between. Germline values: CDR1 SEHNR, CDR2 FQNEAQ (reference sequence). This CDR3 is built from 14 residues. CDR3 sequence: CASSFLADTYEQYF. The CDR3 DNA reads TGTGCCAGCAGCTTTTTGGCGGACACCTACGAGCAGTACTTC.

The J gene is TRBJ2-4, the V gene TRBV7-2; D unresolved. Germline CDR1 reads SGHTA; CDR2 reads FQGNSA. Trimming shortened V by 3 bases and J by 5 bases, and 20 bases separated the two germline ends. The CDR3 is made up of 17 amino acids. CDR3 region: CASSFVVGPSGQNIQYF. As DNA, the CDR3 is TGTGCCAGCAGCTTCGTAGTAGGACCCTCGGGTCAAAACATTCAGTACTTC.

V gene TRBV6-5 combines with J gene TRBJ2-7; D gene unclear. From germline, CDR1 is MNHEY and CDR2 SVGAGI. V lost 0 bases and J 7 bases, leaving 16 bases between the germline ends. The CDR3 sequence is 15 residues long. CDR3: CASSYSIGSISEQYF. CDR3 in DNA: TGTGCCAGCAGTTACTCGATCGGCTCTATTTCGGAGCAGTACTTC.

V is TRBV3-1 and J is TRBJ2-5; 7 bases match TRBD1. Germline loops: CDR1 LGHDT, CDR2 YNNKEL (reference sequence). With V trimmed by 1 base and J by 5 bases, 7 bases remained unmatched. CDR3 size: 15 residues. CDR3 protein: CASSQAATGTETQYF. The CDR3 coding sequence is TGTGCCAGCAGCCAAGCCGCGACAGGGACGGAGACCCAGTACTTC.

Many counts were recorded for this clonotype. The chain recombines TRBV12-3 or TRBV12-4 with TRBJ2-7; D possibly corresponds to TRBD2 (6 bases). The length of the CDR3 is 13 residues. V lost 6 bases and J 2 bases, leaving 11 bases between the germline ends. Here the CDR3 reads CASRPSATYEQYF. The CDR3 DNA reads TGTGCCAGCAGACCTAGCGCTACCTACGAGCAGTACTTC.

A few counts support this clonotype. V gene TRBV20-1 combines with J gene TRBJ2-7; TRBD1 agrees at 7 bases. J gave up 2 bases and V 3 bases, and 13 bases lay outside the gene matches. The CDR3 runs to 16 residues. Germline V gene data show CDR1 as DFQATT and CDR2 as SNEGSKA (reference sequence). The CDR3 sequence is CSASLGQFKITYEQYF. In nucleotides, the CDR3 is TGCAGTGCTAGTTTGGGACAGTTCAAGATCACCTACGAGCAGTACTTC.